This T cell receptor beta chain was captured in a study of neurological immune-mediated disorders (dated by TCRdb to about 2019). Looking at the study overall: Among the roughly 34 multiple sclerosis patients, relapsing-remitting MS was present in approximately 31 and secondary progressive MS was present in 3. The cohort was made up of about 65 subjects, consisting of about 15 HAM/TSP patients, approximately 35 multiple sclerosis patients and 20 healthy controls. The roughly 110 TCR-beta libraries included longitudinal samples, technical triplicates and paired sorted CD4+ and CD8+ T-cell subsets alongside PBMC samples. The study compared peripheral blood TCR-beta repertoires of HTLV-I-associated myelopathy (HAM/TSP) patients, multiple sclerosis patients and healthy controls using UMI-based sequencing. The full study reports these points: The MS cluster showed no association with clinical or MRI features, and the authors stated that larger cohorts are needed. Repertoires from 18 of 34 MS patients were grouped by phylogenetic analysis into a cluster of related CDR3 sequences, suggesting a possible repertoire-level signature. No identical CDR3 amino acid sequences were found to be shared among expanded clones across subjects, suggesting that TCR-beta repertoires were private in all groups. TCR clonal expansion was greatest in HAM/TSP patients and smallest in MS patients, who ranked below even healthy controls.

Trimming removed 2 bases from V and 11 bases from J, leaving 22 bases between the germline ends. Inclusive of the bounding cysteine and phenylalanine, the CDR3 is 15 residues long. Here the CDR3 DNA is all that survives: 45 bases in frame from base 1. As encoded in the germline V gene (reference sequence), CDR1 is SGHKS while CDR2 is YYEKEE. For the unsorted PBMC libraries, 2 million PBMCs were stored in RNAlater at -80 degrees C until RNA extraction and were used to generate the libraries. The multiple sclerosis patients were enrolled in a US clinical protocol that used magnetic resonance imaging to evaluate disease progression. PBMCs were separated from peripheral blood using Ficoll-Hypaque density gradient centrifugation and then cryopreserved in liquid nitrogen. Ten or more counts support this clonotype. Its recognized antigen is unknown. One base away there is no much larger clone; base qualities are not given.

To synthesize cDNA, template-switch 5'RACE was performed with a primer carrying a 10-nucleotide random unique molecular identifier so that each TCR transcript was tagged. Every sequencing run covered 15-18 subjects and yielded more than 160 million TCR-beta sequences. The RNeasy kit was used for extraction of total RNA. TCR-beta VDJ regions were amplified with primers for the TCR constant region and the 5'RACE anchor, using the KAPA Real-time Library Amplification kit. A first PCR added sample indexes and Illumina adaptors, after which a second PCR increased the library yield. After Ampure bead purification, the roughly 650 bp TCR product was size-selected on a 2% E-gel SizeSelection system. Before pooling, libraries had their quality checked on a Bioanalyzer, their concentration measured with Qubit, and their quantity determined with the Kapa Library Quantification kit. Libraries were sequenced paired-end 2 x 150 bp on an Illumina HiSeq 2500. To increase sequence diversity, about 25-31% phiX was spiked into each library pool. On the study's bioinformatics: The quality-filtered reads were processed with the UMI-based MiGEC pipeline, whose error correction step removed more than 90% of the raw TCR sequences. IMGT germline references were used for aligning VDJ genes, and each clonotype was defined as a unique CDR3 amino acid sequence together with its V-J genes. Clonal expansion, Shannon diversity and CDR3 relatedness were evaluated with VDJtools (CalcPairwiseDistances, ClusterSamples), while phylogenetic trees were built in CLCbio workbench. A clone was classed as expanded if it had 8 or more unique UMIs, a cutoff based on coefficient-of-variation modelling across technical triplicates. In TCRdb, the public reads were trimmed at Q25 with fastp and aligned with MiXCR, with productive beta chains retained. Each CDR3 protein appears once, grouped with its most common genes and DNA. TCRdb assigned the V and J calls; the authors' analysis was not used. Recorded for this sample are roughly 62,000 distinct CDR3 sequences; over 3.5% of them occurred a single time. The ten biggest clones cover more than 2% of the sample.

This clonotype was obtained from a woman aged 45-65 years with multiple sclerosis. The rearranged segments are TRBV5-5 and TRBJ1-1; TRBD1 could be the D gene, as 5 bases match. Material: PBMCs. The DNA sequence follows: TGTGCCAGCAGCTTTAGTCCCTCAATGGGGGGAAAGGCTTTCTTT. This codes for CASSFSPSMGGKAFF.